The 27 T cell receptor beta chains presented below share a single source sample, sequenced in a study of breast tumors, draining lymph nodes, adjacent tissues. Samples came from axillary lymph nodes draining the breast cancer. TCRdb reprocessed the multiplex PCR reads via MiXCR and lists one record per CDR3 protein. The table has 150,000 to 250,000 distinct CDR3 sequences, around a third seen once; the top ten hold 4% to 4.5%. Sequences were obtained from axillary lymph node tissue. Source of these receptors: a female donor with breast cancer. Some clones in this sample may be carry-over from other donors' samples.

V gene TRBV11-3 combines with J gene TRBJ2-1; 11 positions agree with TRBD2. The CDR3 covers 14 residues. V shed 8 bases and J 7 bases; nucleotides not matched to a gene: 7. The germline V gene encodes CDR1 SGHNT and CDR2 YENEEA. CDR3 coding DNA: TGTGCCAGCGAGACTAGCGGGAAGAGGAATGAGCAGTTCTTC. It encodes CASETSGKRNEQFF.

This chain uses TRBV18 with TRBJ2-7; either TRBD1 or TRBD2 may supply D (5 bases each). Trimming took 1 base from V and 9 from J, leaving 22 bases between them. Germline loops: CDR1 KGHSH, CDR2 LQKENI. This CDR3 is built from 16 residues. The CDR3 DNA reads TGTGCCAGCTCACCACGGCCTCCAGGGACGATCAACGGGCAGTACTTC. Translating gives CASSPRPPGTINGQYF.

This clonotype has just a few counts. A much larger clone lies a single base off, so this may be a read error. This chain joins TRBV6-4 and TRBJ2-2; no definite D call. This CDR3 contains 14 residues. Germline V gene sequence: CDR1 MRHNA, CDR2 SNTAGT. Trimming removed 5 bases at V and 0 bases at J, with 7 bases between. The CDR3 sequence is CASSLTPNTGELFF. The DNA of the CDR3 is TGTGCCAGCAGTCTCACACCGAACACCGGGGAGCTGTTTTTT.

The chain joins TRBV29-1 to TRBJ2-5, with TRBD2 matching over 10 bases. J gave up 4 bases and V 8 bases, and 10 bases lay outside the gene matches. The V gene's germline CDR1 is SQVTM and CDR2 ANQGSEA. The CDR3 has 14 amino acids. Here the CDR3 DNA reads TGCAGCTTAGGGGCTAGCGGGGGTTTAGAGACCCAGTACTTC. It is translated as CSLGASGGLETQYF.

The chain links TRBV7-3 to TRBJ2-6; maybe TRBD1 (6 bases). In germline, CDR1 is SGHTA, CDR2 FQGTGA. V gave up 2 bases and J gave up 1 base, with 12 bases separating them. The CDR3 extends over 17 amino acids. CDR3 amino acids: CASSLEGQGSGANVLTF. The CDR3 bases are TGTGCCAGCAGCTTAGAGGGACAAGGGTCTGGGGCCAACGTCCTGACTTTC.

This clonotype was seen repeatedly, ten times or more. For the CDR3, the DNA is TGCAGTGCTAGAGTCCGGGACAGGGTTACGAATGAGCAGTTCTTC. Translating gives CSARVRDRVTNEQFF. The rearrangement joins TRBV20-1 to TRBJ2-1; 9 bases agree with TRBD1. CDR1 is DFQATT and CDR2 is SNEGSKA in the germline V gene (reference sequence). V was clipped by 1 base and J by 7 bases; unmatched bases: 8. The length of the CDR3 is 15 residues.

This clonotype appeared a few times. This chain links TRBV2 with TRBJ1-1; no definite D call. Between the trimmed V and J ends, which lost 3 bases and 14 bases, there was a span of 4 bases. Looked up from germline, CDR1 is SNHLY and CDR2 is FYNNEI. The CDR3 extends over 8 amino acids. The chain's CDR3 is CASSDSFF. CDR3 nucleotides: TGTGCCAGCAGTGACTCCTTCTTT.

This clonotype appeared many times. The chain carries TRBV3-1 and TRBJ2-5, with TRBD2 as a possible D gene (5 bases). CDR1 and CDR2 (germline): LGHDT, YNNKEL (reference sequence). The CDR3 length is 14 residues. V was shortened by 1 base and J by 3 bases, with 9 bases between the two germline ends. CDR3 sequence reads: CASSQGFGEETQYF. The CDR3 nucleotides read TGTGCCAGCAGCCAAGGTTTCGGGGAAGAGACCCAGTACTTC.

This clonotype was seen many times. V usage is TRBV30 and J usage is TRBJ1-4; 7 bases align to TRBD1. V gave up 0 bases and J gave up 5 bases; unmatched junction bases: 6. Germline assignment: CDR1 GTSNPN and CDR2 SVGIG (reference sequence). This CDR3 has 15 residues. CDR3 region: CAWSVLTGPNEKLFF. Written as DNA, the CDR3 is TGTGCCTGGAGTGTTCTGACAGGGCCGAATGAAAAACTGTTTTTT.

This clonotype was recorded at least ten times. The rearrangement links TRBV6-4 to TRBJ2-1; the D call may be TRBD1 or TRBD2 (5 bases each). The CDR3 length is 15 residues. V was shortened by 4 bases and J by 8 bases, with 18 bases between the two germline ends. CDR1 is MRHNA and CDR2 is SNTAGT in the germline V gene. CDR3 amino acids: CASSGPNKGRDEQFF. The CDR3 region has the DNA TGTGCCAGCAGTGGCCCCAACAAGGGGAGAGATGAGCAGTTCTTC.

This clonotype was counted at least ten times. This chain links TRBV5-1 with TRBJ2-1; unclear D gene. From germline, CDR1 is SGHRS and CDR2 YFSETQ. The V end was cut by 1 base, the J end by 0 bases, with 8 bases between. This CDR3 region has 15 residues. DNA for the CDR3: TGCGCCAGCAGCTTGTATCAGAGCTCCTACAATGAGCAGTTCTTC. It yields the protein CASSLYQSSYNEQFF.

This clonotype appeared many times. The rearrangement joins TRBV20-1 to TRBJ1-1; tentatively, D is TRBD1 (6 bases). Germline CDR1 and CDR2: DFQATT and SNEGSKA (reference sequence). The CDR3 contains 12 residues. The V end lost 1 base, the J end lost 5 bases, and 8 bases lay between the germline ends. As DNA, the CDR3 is TGCAGTGCTAGAGTGGGGGCTACTGAAGCTTTCTTT. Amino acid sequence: CSARVGATEAFF.

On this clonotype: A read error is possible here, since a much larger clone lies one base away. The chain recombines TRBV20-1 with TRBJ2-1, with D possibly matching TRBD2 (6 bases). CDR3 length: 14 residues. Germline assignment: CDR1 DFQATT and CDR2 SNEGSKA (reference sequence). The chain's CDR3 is CSARGLAYYNGQFF. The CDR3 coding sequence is TGCAGTGCTAGAGGGCTAGCGTACTACAATGGGCAGTTCTTC.

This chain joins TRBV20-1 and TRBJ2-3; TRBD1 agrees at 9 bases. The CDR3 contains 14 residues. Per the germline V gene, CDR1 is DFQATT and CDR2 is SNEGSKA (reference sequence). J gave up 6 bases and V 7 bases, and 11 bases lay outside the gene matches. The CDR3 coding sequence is TGCAGTGATAGGGGGACAGGGATGTCCGATACGCAGTATTTT. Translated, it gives CSDRGTGMSDTQYF.

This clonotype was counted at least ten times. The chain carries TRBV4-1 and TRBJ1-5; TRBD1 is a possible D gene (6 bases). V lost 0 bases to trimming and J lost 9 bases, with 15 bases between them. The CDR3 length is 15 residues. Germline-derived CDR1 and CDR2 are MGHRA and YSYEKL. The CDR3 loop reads CASSQERIRGPPQHF. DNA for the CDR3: TGCGCCAGCAGCCAAGAGCGAATCCGGGGGCCGCCCCAGCATTTT.

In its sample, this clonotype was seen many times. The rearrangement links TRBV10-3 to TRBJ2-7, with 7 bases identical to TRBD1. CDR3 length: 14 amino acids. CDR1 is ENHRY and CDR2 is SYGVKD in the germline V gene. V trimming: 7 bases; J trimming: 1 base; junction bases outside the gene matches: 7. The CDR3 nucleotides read TGTGCCATCAATCCCGGGACAGATTCCTACGAGCAGTACTTC. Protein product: CAINPGTDSYEQYF.

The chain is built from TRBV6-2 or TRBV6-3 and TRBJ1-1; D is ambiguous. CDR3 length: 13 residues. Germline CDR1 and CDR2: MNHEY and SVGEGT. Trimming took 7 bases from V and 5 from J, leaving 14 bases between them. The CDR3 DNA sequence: TGTGCCAGCACAAAGGCCCCGAGGACTGAAGCTTTCTTT. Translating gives CASTKAPRTEAFF.

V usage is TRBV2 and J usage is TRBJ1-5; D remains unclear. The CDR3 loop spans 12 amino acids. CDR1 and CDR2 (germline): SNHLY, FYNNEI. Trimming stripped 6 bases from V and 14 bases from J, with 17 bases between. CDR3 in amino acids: CASRDGVSYEHF. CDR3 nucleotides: TGTGCCAGCAGAGACGGAGTCTCCTACGAGCATTTT.

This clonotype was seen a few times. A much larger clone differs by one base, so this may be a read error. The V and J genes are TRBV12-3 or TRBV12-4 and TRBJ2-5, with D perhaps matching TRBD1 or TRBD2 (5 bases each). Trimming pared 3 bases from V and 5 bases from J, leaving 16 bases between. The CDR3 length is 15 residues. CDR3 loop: CASSFGDRDGETQYF. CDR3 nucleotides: TGTGCCAGCAGTTTCGGGGATCGGGACGGGGAGACCCAGTACTTC.

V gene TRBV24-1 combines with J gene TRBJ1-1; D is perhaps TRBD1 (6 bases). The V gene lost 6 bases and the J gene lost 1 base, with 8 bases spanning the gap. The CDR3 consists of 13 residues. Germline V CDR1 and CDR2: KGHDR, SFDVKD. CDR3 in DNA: TGTGCCACCAGTCGGACAGAGAACACTGAAGCTTTCTTT. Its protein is CATSRTENTEAFF.

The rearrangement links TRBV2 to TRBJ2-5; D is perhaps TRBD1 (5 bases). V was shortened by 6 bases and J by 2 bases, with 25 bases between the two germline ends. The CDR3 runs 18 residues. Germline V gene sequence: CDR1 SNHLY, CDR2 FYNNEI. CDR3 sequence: CASRLVDSVHVGQETQYF. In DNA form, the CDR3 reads TGTGCCAGCAGATTAGTCGACAGCGTACATGTGGGACAAGAGACCCAGTACTTC.

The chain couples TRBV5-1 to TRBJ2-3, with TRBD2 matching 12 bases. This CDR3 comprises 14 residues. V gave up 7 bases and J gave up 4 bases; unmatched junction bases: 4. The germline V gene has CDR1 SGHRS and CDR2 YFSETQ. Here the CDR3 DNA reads TGCGCCAGCCTGCTAGCGGGAGGGGCAGATACGCAGTATTTT. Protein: CASLLAGGADTQYF.

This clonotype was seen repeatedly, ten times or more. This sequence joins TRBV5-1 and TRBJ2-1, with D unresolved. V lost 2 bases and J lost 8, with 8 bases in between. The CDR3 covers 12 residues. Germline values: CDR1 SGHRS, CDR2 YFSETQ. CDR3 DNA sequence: TGCGCCAGCAGCTTTCATGGCGATGAGCAGTTCTTC. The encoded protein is CASSFHGDEQFF.

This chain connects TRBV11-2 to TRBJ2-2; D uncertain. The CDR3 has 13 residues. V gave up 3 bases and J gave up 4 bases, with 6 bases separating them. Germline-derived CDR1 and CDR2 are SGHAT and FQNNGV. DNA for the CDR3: TGTGCCAGCAGCTTTTCTAGCACCGGGGAGCTGTTTTTT. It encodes CASSFSSTGELFF.

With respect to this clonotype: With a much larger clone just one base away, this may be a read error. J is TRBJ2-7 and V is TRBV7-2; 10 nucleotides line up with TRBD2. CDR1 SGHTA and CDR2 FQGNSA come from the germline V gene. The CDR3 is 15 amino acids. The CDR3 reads CASSLVLAGKGEQHF. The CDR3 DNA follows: TGTGCCAGCAGTCTAGTACTAGCGGGAAAGGGCGAGCAGCACTTC.

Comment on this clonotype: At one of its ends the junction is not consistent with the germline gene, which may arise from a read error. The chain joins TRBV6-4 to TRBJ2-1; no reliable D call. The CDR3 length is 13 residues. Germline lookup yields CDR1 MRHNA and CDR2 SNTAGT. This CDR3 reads CASSHSGVGEQFF. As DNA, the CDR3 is TGTGCCAGCAGTCACTCTGGGGTGGGGGAGCAGTTCTTC.

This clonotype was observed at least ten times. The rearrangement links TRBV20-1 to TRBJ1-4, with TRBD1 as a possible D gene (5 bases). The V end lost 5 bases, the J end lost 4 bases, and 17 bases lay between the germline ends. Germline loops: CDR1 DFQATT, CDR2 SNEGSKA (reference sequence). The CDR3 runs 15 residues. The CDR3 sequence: CSAVRGPPRNEKLFF. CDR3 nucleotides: TGCAGTGCTGTGCGGGGCCCACCGCGTAATGAAAAACTGTTTTTT.